The clone carrying this T cell receptor (beta chain) has a handful of counts. The data derive from a study of blood T cell repertoires in COVID-19. As for the study in general: Samples came from the United States, Italy and Spain, spanning acute and convalescent COVID-19. In each case, the material was cDNA or gDNA derived from T cells, B-cell-depleted T cells, or PBMCs.

The CDR3 runs to 12 residues. J was trimmed by 4 bases and V by 10 bases; bases with no gene match: 4. From germline, CDR1 is KGHDR and CDR2 SFDVKD. Original methodology: Reference gene primers were amplified, and this amplification served to estimate nucleated cell counts. The repertoire was sequenced with immunoSEQ multiplex PCR; TCRdb's copy has only in-frame clones and lacks some. V, J and clone size are those of that table, while D and trimming were read from the DNA. Of about 59,000 clones in the sample, 65% to 80% were seen once. The receptor comes from a human donor in a cohort sampled during active COVID-19. The chain couples TRBV24-1 to TRBJ1-2; 8 positions match TRBD1. What was sequenced was peripheral blood. CDR3 nucleotides: TGTGCCACGTCAGGGGGCCTCTATGGCTACACCTTC. This gives the protein CATSGGLYGYTF.